The source of this T cell receptor (beta chain) is a study of blood T cell repertoires in COVID-19. Overall study: Acute and convalescent COVID-19 specimens originated in the United States, Italy and Spain.

The table came from immunoSEQ multiplex PCR; TCRdb's copy has only in-frame clones and leaves some out. The repertoire consists of a few hundred thousand clones, with 80% to 85% occurring once and the leading ten covering 5% to 6%. The CDR3 sequence is 15 residues long. Germline CDR1 reads MGHRA; CDR2 reads YSYEKL. V shed 5 bases and J shed 0 bases, with 11 bases lying between them. This sequence joins TRBV4-1 and TRBJ1-5; no firm D call. Sequencing was performed on PBMCs or T cells enriched from blood (not recorded which). The sequence was obtained from a woman aged 50 to 60 who had recovered from COVID-19. In DNA form, the CDR3 reads TGCGCCAGCAGCGACAATAAATATAGCAATCAGCCCCAGCATTTT. Its protein product is CASSDNKYSNQPQHF.